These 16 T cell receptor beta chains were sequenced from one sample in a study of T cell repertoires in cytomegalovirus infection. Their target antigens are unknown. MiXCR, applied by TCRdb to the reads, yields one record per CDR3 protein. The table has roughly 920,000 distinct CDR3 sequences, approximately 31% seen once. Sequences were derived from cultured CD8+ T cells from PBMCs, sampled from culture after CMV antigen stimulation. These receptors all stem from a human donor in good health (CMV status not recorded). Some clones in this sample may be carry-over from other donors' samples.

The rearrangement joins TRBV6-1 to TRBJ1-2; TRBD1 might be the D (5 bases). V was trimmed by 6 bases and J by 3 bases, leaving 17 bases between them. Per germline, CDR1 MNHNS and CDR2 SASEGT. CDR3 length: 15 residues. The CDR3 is CASSLFQGADYGYTF. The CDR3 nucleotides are TGTGCCAGCAGCCTATTCCAGGGTGCAGACTATGGCTACACCTTC.

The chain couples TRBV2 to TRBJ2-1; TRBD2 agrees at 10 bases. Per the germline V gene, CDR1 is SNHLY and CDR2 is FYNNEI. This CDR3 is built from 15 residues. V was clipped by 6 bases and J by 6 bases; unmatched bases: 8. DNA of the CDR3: TGTGCCAGCAGGGCCGGGACTAGCGAGGCCAATGAGCAGTTCTTC. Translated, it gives CASRAGTSEANEQFF.

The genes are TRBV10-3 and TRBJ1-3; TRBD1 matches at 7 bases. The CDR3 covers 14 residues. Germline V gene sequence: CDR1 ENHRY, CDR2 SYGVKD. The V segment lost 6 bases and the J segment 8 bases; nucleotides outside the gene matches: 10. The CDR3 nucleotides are TGTGCCATCAGGTTGGGACAGATCGAGGACACCATATATTTT. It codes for CAIRLGQIEDTIYF.

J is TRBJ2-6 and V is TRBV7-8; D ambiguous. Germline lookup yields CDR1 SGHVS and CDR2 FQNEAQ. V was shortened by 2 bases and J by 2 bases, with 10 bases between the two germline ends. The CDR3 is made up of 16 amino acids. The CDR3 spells CASSLPEKTGANVLTF. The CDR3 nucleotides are TGTGCCAGCAGCTTACCGGAGAAGACTGGGGCCAACGTCCTGACTTTC.

The CDR3 loop is CASKRGGTEAFF. DNA of the CDR3: TGTGCCAGCAAGAGGGGAGGCACTGAAGCTTTCTTT. This chain links TRBV6-1 with TRBJ1-1; a weak D match, TRBD1 (5 bases). V lost 7 bases and J lost 4, with 10 bases in between. The germline V gene has CDR1 MNHNS and CDR2 SASEGT. This CDR3 contains 12 residues.

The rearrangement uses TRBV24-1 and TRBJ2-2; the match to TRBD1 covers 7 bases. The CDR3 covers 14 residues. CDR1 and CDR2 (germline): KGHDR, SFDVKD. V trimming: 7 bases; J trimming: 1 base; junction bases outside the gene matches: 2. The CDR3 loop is CATRDRWNTGELFF. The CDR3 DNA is TGTGCCACCAGGGACAGGTGGAACACCGGGGAGCTGTTTTTT.

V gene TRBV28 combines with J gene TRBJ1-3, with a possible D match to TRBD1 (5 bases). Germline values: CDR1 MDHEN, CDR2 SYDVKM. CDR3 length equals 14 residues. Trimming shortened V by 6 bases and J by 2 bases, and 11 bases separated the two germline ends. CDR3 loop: CASRFQGAGNTIYF. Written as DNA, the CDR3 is TGTGCCAGCAGATTTCAGGGCGCTGGAAACACCATATATTTT. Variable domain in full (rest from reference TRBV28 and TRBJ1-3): DVKVTQSSRYLVKRTGEKVFLECVQDMDHENMFWYRQDPGLGLRLIYFSYDVKMKEKGDIPEGYSVSREKKERFSLILESASTNQTSMYLCASRFQGAGNTIYFGEGSWLTVV.

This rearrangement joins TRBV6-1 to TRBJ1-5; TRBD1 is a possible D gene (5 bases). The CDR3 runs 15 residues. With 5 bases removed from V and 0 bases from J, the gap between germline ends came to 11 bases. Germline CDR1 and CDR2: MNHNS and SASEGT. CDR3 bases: TGTGCCAGCAGTTACGGGGGATTTAGCAATCAGCCCCAGCATTTT. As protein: CASSYGGFSNQPQHF.

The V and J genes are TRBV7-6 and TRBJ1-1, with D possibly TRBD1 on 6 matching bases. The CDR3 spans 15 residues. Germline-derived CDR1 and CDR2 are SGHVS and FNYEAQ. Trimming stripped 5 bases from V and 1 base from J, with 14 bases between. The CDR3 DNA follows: TGTGCCAGCAGCCAGGGACACCCTCCGAACACTGAAGCTTTCTTT. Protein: CASSQGHPPNTEAFF. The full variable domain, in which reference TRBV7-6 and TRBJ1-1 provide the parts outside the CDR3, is GAGVSQSPRYKVTKRGQDVALRCDPISGHVSLYWYRQALGQGPEFLTYFNYEAQQDKSGLPNDRFSAERPEGSISTLTIQRTEQRDSAMYRCASSQGHPPNTEAFFGQGTRLTVV.

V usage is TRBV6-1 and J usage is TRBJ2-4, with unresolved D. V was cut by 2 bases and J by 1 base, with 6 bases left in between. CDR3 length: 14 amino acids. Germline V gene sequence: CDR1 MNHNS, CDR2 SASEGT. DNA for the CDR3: TGTGCCAGCAGTGAAAGGGCGGCCAAAAACATTCAGTACTTC. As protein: CASSERAAKNIQYF.

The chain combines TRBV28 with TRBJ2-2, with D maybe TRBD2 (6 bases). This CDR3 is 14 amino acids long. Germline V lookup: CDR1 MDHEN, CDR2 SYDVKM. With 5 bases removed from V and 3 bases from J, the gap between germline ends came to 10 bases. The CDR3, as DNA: TGTGCCAGCAGTGGAGGGGAGTACACCGGGGAGCTGTTTTTT. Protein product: CASSGGEYTGELFF.

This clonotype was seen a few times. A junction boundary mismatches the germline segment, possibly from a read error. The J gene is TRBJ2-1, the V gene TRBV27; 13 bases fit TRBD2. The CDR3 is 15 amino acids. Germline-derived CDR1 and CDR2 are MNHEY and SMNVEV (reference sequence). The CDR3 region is CASSSRLAGGNEQFF. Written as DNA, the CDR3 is TGTGCTAGCAGCTCCAGACTAGCGGGGGGCAATGAGCAGTTCTTC.

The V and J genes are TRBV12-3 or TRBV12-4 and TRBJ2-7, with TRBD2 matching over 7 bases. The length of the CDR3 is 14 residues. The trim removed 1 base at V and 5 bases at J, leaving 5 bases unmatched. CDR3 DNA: TGTGCCAGCAGTTTAGAACTGGCGGGAGACGAGCAGTACTTC. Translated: CASSLELAGDEQYF.

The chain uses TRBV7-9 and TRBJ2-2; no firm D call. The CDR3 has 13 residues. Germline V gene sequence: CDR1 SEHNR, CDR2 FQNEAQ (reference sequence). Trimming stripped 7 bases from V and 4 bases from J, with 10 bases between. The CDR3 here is CASTPLSTGELFF. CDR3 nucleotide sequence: TGTGCCAGCACCCCCTTGAGCACCGGGGAGCTGTTTTTT.

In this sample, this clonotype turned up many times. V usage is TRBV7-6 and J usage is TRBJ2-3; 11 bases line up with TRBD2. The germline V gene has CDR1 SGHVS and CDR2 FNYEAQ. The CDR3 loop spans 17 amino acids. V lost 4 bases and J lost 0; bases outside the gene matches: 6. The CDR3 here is CASSSPIAGGSTDTQYF. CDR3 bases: TGTGCCAGCAGCTCCCCCATAGCGGGGGGGAGCACAGATACGCAGTATTTT. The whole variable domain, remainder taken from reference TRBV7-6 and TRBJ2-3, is GAGVSQSPRYKVTKRGQDVALRCDPISGHVSLYWYRQALGQGPEFLTYFNYEAQQDKSGLPNDRFSAERPEGSISTLTIQRTEQRDSAMYRCASSSPIAGGSTDTQYFGPGTRLTVL.

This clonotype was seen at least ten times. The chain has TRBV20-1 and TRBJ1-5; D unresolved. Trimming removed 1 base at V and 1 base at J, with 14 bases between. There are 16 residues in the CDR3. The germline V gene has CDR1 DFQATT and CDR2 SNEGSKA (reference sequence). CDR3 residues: CSARVRQRLSNQPQHF. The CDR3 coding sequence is TGCAGTGCTAGAGTCCGGCAGCGACTGAGCAATCAGCCCCAGCATTTT.